The rows below give T cell receptor beta chains drawn from one sample of a study of blood T cell repertoires in COVID-19. The data were produced by immunoSEQ multiplex PCR, yet TCRdb's version contains in-frame clones alone and is incomplete. The data contain about 60,000 clones, over 80% of them singletons. The specimen was peripheral blood. These receptor sequences come from a man aged 25-45 years with COVID-19, enrolled during active disease. The CDR3 runs from the conserved cysteine through the conserved F or W. A D gene is named only where the DNA matches it firmly. Rows give clone size only sometimes, using once, few, many, or a class for an expanded clone.

clone size | J gene | D gene | V gene | CDR3 protein | CDR3 DNA
NA | TRBJ2-1 | NA | TRBV27 | CGAGNSNEQFF | TGCGGGGCGGGAAACTCCAATGAGCAGTTCTTC
NA | TRBJ2-1 | TRBD2 | TRBV7-9 | CASSLTSATTYNEQFF | TGTGCCAGCAGCTTGACTAGCGCGACAACCTACAATGAGCAGTTCTTC
NA | TRBJ2-3 | TRBD2 | TRBV9 | CASSPPGLATDTQYF | TGTGCCAGCAGCCCCCCGGGACTAGCCACAGATACGCAGTATTTT
NA | TRBJ1-3 | NA | TRBV5-4 | CASSLGGASSGNTIYF | TGTGCCAGCAGCCTAGGGGGGGCGAGCTCTGGAAACACCATATATTTT
NA | TRBJ2-6 | NA | TRBV15 | CATSLRGANVLTF | TGTGCCACCAGTCTCAGAGGGGCCAACGTCCTGACTTTC
once | TRBJ1-4 | TRBD1 | TRBV2 | CASSVRDRATEKLFF | TGTGCCAGCAGTGTCCGGGACAGGGCTACTGAAAAACTGTTTTTT
NA | TRBJ2-3 | TRBD2 | TRBV7-2 | CASSLDPGLAGGTTDTQYF | TGTGCCAGCAGCTTAGACCCGGGACTAGCGGGAGGTACCACAGATACGCAGTATTTT
NA | TRBJ2-7 | NA | TRBV4-1 | CASSQEETQVGYEQYF | TGCGCCAGCAGCCAAGAAGAGACGCAGGTCGGCTACGAGCAGTACTTC
NA | TRBJ2-7 | TRBD1 | TRBV11-2 | CASSLAQGVSYEQYF | TGTGCCAGCAGCTTAGCACAGGGGGTCTCCTACGAGCAGTACTTC
NA | TRBJ1-6 | NA | TRBV9 | CASSVDVGVSSPLHF | TGTGCCAGCAGCGTAGATGTAGGGGTCTCTTCACCCCTCCACTTT
NA | TRBJ1-5 | NA | TRBV28 | CASRPGGGGHQPQHF | TGTGCCAGCAGACCGGGCGGGGGCGGGCATCAGCCCCAGCATTTT
NA | TRBJ2-3 | TRBD2 | TRBV6-5 | CASRGLAGGPDTQYF | TGTGCCAGCAGGGGACTAGCGGGAGGGCCAGATACGCAGTATTTT
NA | TRBJ1-5 | NA | TRBV11-2 | CASSLEGKQPQHF | TGTGCCAGCAGCTTAGAGGGCAAACAGCCCCAGCATTTT
NA | TRBJ2-7 | NA | TRBV6-1 | CASSEEGDEQYF | TGTGCCAGCAGTGAGGAAGGGGACGAGCAGTACTTC
NA | TRBJ1-5 | TRBD1 | TRBV4-1 | CASRQGGRNQPQHF | TGCGCCAGCCGACAGGGCGGGCGCAATCAGCCCCAGCATTTT
once | TRBJ1-3 | TRBD1 | TRBV14 | CASSQPTGPIHSGNTIYF | TGTGCCAGCAGCCAGCCGACAGGGCCCATCCACTCTGGAAACACCATATATTTT
few | TRBJ2-1 | TRBD2 | TRBV9 | CASSVSRTSVRDEQFF | TGTGCCAGCAGCGTTTCCAGGACTAGTGTCAGGGATGAGCAGTTCTTC
NA | TRBJ2-7 | NA | TRBV7-9 | CASSASPGLIIYEQYF | TGTGCCAGCAGCGCGTCGCCGGGGTTGATAATCTACGAGCAGTACTTC
NA | TRBJ2-7 | NA | TRBV20-1 | CSASYSGDYEQYF | TGCAGTGCCAGTTATAGCGGAGACTACGAGCAGTACTTC
NA | TRBJ1-3 | NA | TRBV19 | CASNDRRSGNTIYF | TGTGCCAGTAACGACAGAAGGAGTGGAAACACCATATATTTT
NA | TRBJ2-1 | NA | TRBV6-1 | CASSETDSPYYNEQFF | TGTGCCAGCAGTGAAACCGACAGCCCCTACTACAATGAGCAGTTCTTC
NA | TRBJ1-1 | TRBD1 | TRBV19 | CASSPPGRAGGTEAFF | TGTGCCAGTAGTCCCCCAGGAAGAGCAGGGGGCACTGAAGCTTTCTTT
NA | TRBJ1-4 | TRBD1 | TRBV18 | CASSLFATGENNEKLFF | TGTGCCAGCTCACTATTCGCTACAGGGGAGAATAATGAAAAACTGTTTTTT
NA | TRBJ2-3 | NA | TRBV11-2 | CASGLGVGIGDTQYF | TGTGCCAGCGGGCTCGGGGTTGGGATTGGCGATACGCAGTATTTT
once | TRBJ1-6 | NA | TRBV28 | CASSFQLVALHF | TGTGCCAGCAGTTTTCAATTGGTAGCCCTCCACTTT
NA | TRBJ1-2 | NA | TRBV28 | CASTTGGQRLSGYTF | TGTGCCAGCACCACCGGGGGGCAGCGCCTTTCGGGCTACACCTTC
NA | TRBJ2-4 | TRBD2 | TRBV7-2 | CASSLGSGSGIGKNIQYF | TGTGCCAGCAGCTTAGGAAGCGGGAGCGGTATAGGCAAAAACATTCAGTACTTC